Described below is a single TCR beta chain sequence and its context. The antigen remains undetermined. The data are from a study of T-cell memory formation after mild COVID-19. Across the whole study: TCR clusters were mostly donor specific. Regarding the study as a whole: Cross-reactive memory apparently joined, as some responding clones appeared in pre-infection memory.

Via MiXCR, TCRdb re-called the 5' RACE reads, giving one row per CDR3 protein. The sample has over 450,000 distinct CDR3 sequences; around 20% are singletons. Per germline, CDR1 SGHNT and CDR2 YYREEE (reference sequence). Trimming shortened V by 3 bases and J by 0 bases, and 8 bases separated the two germline ends. The CDR3 loop spans 14 amino acids. J is TRBJ2-3 and V is TRBV5-4, with D perhaps TRBD1 (6 bases). This clonotype originated in an adult woman who had mild COVID-19 (a few samples of this study predate the infection). Cell type and time point are not known. Sequenced input: PBMCs or a T cell subset sorted from them (not recorded which). CDR3 protein: CASSSTGSTDTQYF. Written as DNA, the CDR3 is TGTGCCAGCAGCTCGACAGGAAGCACAGATACGCAGTATTTT.